This T cell receptor beta chain was found in a study of T cell changes during pregnancy in multiple sclerosis. Sequenced by immunoSEQ multiplex PCR; TCRdb stores in-frame clones only, minus some. Altogether around 100,000 clones are present, approximately 91% being singletons, with the ten largest covering 3.1%. The CDR3 is made up of 15 amino acids. The V end was cut by 6 bases, the J end by 0 bases, with 15 bases between. Germline CDR1 is SGHNT and CDR2 is YYREEE (reference sequence). This chain uses TRBV5-4 with TRBJ1-1; the D gene is possibly TRBD1 (6 bases). This receptor was obtained from a female donor with multiple sclerosis, enrolled in a pregnancy study. The sample was peripheral blood, taken in the second trimester of pregnancy. The CDR3 coding sequence is TGTGCCAGCATCCTTACGGGACAAATGAACACTGAAGCTTTCTTT. Residues: CASILTGQMNTEAFF. Full variable domain (rest looked up from reference TRBV5-4 and TRBJ1-1): ETGVTQSPTHLIKTRGQQVTLRCSSQSGHNTVSWYQQALGQGPQFIFQYYREEENGRGNFPPRFSGLQFPNYSSELNVNALELDDSALYLCASILTGQMNTEAFFGQGTRLTVV.